The T cell receptor (beta chain) under discussion was sequenced for a study of blood T cell repertoires in COVID-19. Some clones are missing from TCRdb's copy, which holds only in-frame ones; the method was immunoSEQ multiplex PCR. The table lists some 350,000 clones, about 83% of them singletons, with 2.5% to 3% in the top ten. Germline V gene data show CDR1 as MNHEY and CDR2 as SVGEGT. CDR3 length: 14 residues. The V and J ends lost 1 base and 2 bases respectively, with 7 bases between them. What was sequenced was peripheral blood. The sequence came from a young man with active or convalescent COVID-19. The chain links TRBV6-2 or TRBV6-3 to TRBJ2-3; maybe TRBD2 (6 bases). CDR3 sequence (DNA): TGTGCCAGCAGTTACTTGGACTACACAGATACGCAGTATTTT. Translation: CASSYLDYTDTQYF.